This T cell receptor beta chain came from a study of cytomegalovirus exposure and HLA in healthy donors. Study results and limitations: The study flagged around 160 TCR beta chains as cytomegalovirus-associated. Usually a TCR sequence was rare, but some public TCRs were found in many donors.

Trimming removed 0 bases from V and 5 bases from J; junction bases left unmatched: 13. The CDR3 spans 17 residues. The germline V gene encodes CDR1 SGHRS and CDR2 YFSETQ. Notes on this clone: Its cognate antigen is unknown.

This table comes from immunoSEQ multiplex PCR, and its TCRdb copy is limited to in-frame clones, with some not included. Of 90,000 to 120,000 clones listed, over 75% were seen once; the top ten hold 3% to 3.5%. The source material was PBMCs. V gene TRBV5-1 combines with J gene TRBJ1-1, with TRBD1 identical over 7 bases. This clonotype originated in a woman aged 18-35 years in good health and CMV-seronegative. The CDR3 spells CASSLDGTGAGGTEAFF. Here the CDR3 DNA reads TGCGCCAGCAGCTTGGACGGTACAGGGGCCGGTGGGACTGAAGCTTTCTTT.